The 26 T cell receptor beta chains reported below all come from one sample, sequenced in a study of OX40 agonist ivuxolimab in advanced cancers. Sequenced by immunoSEQ multiplex PCR; TCRdb stores in-frame clones only, minus some. Of approximately 89,000 clones in the sample, 80% to 90% are singletons; the top ten hold less than 0.85%. The material was CD4+ or CD8+ T cells sorted from blood, obtained in a trial of the OX40 agonist ivuxolimab. The source of these receptors is an adult with an advanced solid tumor such as melanoma, head and neck, liver or kidney cancer.

J is TRBJ2-3 and V is TRBV7-3; D is undetermined. Trimming took 2 bases from V and 2 from J, leaving 8 bases between them. The CDR3 spans 14 residues. Germline CDR1 and CDR2: SGHTA and FQGTGA. DNA of the CDR3: TGTGCCAGCAGCTTATTTTCCAACACAGATACGCAGTATTTT. Its translation is CASSLFSNTDTQYF.

This clone was counted a single time. The chain has TRBV29-1 and TRBJ1-1, with no clear D. Germline V gene data show CDR1 as SQVTM and CDR2 as ANQGSEA. V was clipped by 4 bases and J by 0 bases, with 12 bases between them. The CDR3 extends over 14 amino acids. The chain's CDR3 is CSVVGGFMNTEAFF. CDR3 bases: TGCAGCGTTGTAGGAGGGTTCATGAACACTGAAGCTTTCTTT.

This chain links TRBV27 with TRBJ2-7; weak D call: TRBD2 (6 bases). Germline V gene lookup returns CDR1 MNHEY and CDR2 SMNVEV (reference sequence). The CDR3 consists of 14 residues. V dropped 0 bases and J dropped 2 bases, with 8 bases sitting between them. Here the CDR3 DNA reads TGTGCCAGCAGTTTATCGCGGGGCACCTACGAGCAGTACTTC. Its protein product is CASSLSRGTYEQYF.

The rearrangement links TRBV9 to TRBJ2-5; 10 bases match TRBD1. V lost 4 bases and J lost 2; bases outside the gene matches: 5. Germline assignment: CDR1 SGDLS and CDR2 YYNGEE. This CDR3 has 15 residues. The CDR3 loop reads CASSQGQGNQETQYF. The CDR3 bases are TGTGCCAGCAGCCAGGGACAGGGGAATCAAGAGACCCAGTACTTC.

This rearrangement joins TRBV13 to TRBJ1-1, with D tentatively TRBD1 (6 bases). Germline CDR1 reads PRHDT; CDR2 reads FYEKMQ (reference sequence). The CDR3 has 13 residues. Trimming left V 6 bases short and J 5 bases short, with 13 bases between. The CDR3 loop is CASRSWQGTEAFF. The CDR3, as DNA: TGTGCCAGCAGGAGTTGGCAGGGGACTGAAGCTTTCTTT.

Regarding this clone: The sample carries other DNA sequences with the same CDR3. The V and J genes are TRBV5-4 and TRBJ1-1; D gene ambiguous. Germline V lookup: CDR1 SGHNT, CDR2 YYREEE (reference sequence). Trimming left V 2 bases short and J 3 bases short, with 2 bases between. The CDR3 is 11 amino acids. CDR3 residues: CASSLDTEAFF. The CDR3 DNA sequence: TGTGCCAGCAGCTTAGACACTGAAGCTTTCTTT.

This chain joins TRBV5-1 and TRBJ1-5; no reliable D call. Trimming pared 0 bases from V and 3 bases from J, leaving 7 bases between. Germline V gene data show CDR1 as SGHRS and CDR2 as YFSETQ. The CDR3 has 14 amino acids. CDR3 loop: CASSLGTVNQPQHF. DNA for the CDR3: TGCGCCAGCAGCTTGGGCACAGTCAATCAGCCCCAGCATTTT. Variable domain in full (rest from reference TRBV5-1 and TRBJ1-5): KAGVTQTPRYLIKTRGQQVTLSCSPISGHRSVSWYQQTPGQGLQFLFEYFSETQRNKGNFPGRFSGRQFSNSRSEMNVSTLELGDSALYLCASSLGTVNQPQHFGDGTRLSIL.

The V and J genes are TRBV5-1 and TRBJ2-1, with D perhaps matching TRBD2 (5 bases). The CDR3 contains 15 residues. The germline gives CDR1 SGHRS, CDR2 YFSETQ. V shed 4 bases and J shed 1 base, with 12 bases lying between them. This CDR3 reads CASSLTLVSYNEQFF. The CDR3 coding sequence is TGCGCCAGCAGCCTAACACTAGTTTCCTACAATGAGCAGTTCTTC.

This clone has just one count. The chain is built from TRBV2 and TRBJ2-1; TRBD2 matches at 10 bases. CDR1 and CDR2 (germline): SNHLY, FYNNEI. The CDR3 is 16 residues long. V trimming: 7 bases; J trimming: 8 bases; junction bases outside the gene matches: 14. The CDR3 DNA sequence: TGTGCCAGCACCCTTCTAGCGGGAGCAGGAGGGGATGAGCAGTTCTTC. Encoded protein: CASTLLAGAGGDEQFF.

The rearrangement joins TRBV4-3 to TRBJ2-1, with D tentatively TRBD1 (6 bases). Germline V gene sequence: CDR1 LGHNA, CDR2 YSLEER. V dropped 1 base and J dropped 8 bases, with 18 bases sitting between them. The CDR3 is 16 amino acids. The CDR3: CASSQVARGTSHEQFF. The CDR3 nucleotides read TGCGCCAGCAGCCAAGTGGCCAGGGGAACCTCCCATGAGCAGTTCTTC.

The V call is TRBV5-1, the J call TRBJ1-3; D remains ambiguous. The V gene lost 0 bases and the J gene lost 4 bases, with 14 bases spanning the gap. Germline loops: CDR1 SGHRS, CDR2 YFSETQ. This CDR3 region has 16 residues. In DNA form, the CDR3 reads TGCGCCAGCAGCTTGGAAGTCAGCAGTAAAGGAAACACCATATATTTT. Protein product: CASSLEVSSKGNTIYF.

The genes are TRBV20-1 and TRBJ1-2; D not certain. V lost 6 bases and J 4 bases, leaving 9 bases between the germline ends. The CDR3 totals 11 residues. The V gene's germline CDR1 is DFQATT and CDR2 SNEGSKA (reference sequence). The CDR3 region has the DNA TGCAGTGCCAGAACCGGCTATGGCTACACCTTC. It encodes CSARTGYGYTF.

A single count supports this clone. The chain is built from TRBV9 and TRBJ2-5; the D is unclear. Germline V CDR1 and CDR2: SGDLS, YYNGEE. V lost 2 bases to trimming and J lost 2 bases, with 10 bases between them. The CDR3 spans 14 residues. In DNA, the CDR3 is TGTGCCAGCAGCGTTGCAGAGAGACAAGAGACCCAGTACTTC. Protein: CASSVAERQETQYF.

The chain is built from TRBV5-1 and TRBJ2-7, with 11 bases aligning to TRBD2. The V segment lost 4 bases and the J segment 4 bases; nucleotides outside the gene matches: 4. CDR3 length: 14 residues. In germline, CDR1 is SGHRS, CDR2 YFSETQ. The CDR3 sequence is CASSATSGTYEQYF. In DNA, the CDR3 is TGCGCCAGCAGCGCGACTAGCGGGACATACGAGCAGTACTTC. The complete variable domain, with remaining parts taken from reference TRBV5-1 and TRBJ2-7, reads KAGVTQTPRYLIKTRGQQVTLSCSPISGHRSVSWYQQTPGQGLQFLFEYFSETQRNKGNFPGRFSGRQFSNSRSEMNVSTLELGDSALYLCASSATSGTYEQYFGPGTRLTVT.

The chain uses TRBV4-1 and TRBJ2-7; unclear D gene. Germline V gene data show CDR1 as MGHRA and CDR2 as YSYEKL. V was cut by 6 bases and J by 0 bases, with 18 bases left in between. The CDR3 extends over 16 amino acids. CDR3 sequence reads: CASRSSYGPFSYEQYF. For the CDR3, the DNA is TGCGCCAGCAGGAGCTCATACGGGCCTTTCTCCTACGAGCAGTACTTC.

Comment on this clone: The CDR3 end shows no conserved phenylalanine or tryptophan, and so a read error is likely. V usage is TRBV5-4 and J usage is TRBJ1-2; 7 positions agree with TRBD1. Looked up from germline, CDR1 is SGHNT and CDR2 is YYREEE (reference sequence). The CDR3 runs to 13 residues. The trim removed 4 bases at V and 4 bases at J, leaving 4 bases unmatched. This chain's CDR3 is CASSDRVGYGYTL. The CDR3 DNA reads TGTGCCAGCAGCGACAGGGTTGGCTATGGCTACACCCTC.

The V gene is TRBV27, the J gene TRBJ2-2; the D is unclear. With 3 bases removed from V and 4 bases from J, the gap between germline ends came to 9 bases. Per germline, CDR1 MNHEY and CDR2 SMNVEV (reference sequence). This CDR3 is built from 14 residues. CDR3 bases: TGTGCCAGCAGTTTCCTTACCCCCACCGGGGAGCTGTTTTTT. Encoded protein: CASSFLTPTGELFF.

The CDR3 sequence: CASSLYGQGYGYTF. Here the CDR3 DNA reads TGTGCCAGCAGTTTATACGGACAGGGATATGGCTACACCTTC. The V and J genes are TRBV27 and TRBJ1-2; 8 bases are a match to TRBD1. J gave up 5 bases and V 1 base, and 3 bases lay outside the gene matches. CDR1 and CDR2 from the germline V gene are MNHEY and SMNVEV (reference sequence). This CDR3 contains 14 residues.

V is TRBV19 and J is TRBJ1-2; D ambiguous. The germline CDR1 and CDR2 sequences are LNHDA and SQIVND (reference sequence). The CDR3 runs 14 residues. V lost 6 bases, J lost 3 bases, and 14 bases lay in between. The CDR3 protein is CASRVGRFDYGYTF. The CDR3, as DNA: TGTGCCAGTAGGGTAGGGCGATTCGACTATGGCTACACCTTC.

This clone has just one count. The chain joins TRBV28 to TRBJ1-2, with D unresolved. Deletions cut 6 bases from V and 2 bases from J, with 10 bases between. The CDR3 is 13 residues long. Looked up from germline, CDR1 is MDHEN and CDR2 is SYDVKM. The CDR3 region is CASRPNPNYGYTF. CDR3 in DNA: TGTGCCAGCAGGCCCAACCCCAACTATGGCTACACCTTC.

The rearrangement links TRBV19 to TRBJ2-7; D is possibly TRBD1 (6 bases). CDR1 and CDR2 (germline): LNHDA, SQIVND (reference sequence). The CDR3 totals 14 residues. Deletions cut 4 bases from V and 0 bases from J, with 10 bases between. DNA of the CDR3: TGTGCCAGTAGTAACCTACAGGGCTCCTACGAGCAGTACTTC. Translated, it gives CASSNLQGSYEQYF.

The chain joins TRBV6-1 to TRBJ2-6; TRBD2 aligns across 8 bases. CDR1 is MNHNS and CDR2 is SASEGT in the germline V gene. Trimming at V came to 3 bases and at J to 2 bases, leaving 0 bases not matched to a gene. The CDR3 runs to 15 residues. The CDR3 DNA is TGTGCCAGCAGTGAGCGGGGGGCTGGGGCCAACGTCCTGACTTTC. The encoded protein is CASSERGAGANVLTF.

The chain combines TRBV10-3 with TRBJ2-1; 11 bases match TRBD2. V lost 5 bases, J lost 2 bases, and 5 bases stayed unmatched. The germline V gene has CDR1 ENHRY and CDR2 SYGVKD. This CDR3 has 16 amino acids. The CDR3 loop reads CAISMGLAATYNEQFF. In DNA, the CDR3 is TGTGCCATCAGTATGGGACTAGCGGCTACCTACAATGAGCAGTTCTTC.

The chain is built from TRBV7-3 and TRBJ2-5, with D maybe TRBD1 (6 bases). CDR3 length equals 13 residues. Germline lookup yields CDR1 SGHTA and CDR2 FQGTGA. V was trimmed by 1 base and J by 5 bases, leaving 8 bases between them. The CDR3 sequence is CASSLRGRETQYF. For the CDR3, the DNA is TGTGCCAGCAGCTTAAGGGGGCGGGAGACCCAGTACTTC.

The CDR3 loop is CASSPMTSGPDNEQFF. In DNA, the CDR3 is TGTGCCAGTAGTCCCATGACTAGCGGGCCCGACAATGAGCAGTTCTTC. This sequence joins TRBV19 and TRBJ2-1; 10 bases align to TRBD2. V was clipped by 5 bases and J by 5 bases; unmatched bases: 9. CDR1 LNHDA and CDR2 SQIVND come from the germline V gene (reference sequence). The CDR3 is 16 amino acids.

The chain has TRBV7-2 and TRBJ1-5; D uncertain. Germline V gene sequence: CDR1 SGHTA, CDR2 FQGNSA. The CDR3 is 12 residues long. V was clipped by 5 bases and J by 4 bases, with 6 bases between them. This CDR3 is CASSPTNQPQHF. The CDR3 region has the DNA TGTGCCAGCAGCCCGACGAATCAGCCCCAGCATTTT.